One and the same sample provided the 31 T cell receptor beta chains below, sequenced in a study of cytomegalovirus exposure and HLA in healthy donors. With 60 Vbeta and 13 Jbeta primers, the PCR was carried out. The repertoire was sequenced with immunoSEQ multiplex PCR; TCRdb's copy has only in-frame clones and lacks some. The repertoire holds about 120,000 clones, with 75% to 80% as singletons. Material: PBMCs. The receptors here all came from a woman in her 40s in good health and CMV-seronegative.

The rearrangement links TRBV2 to TRBJ1-5; 9 bases match TRBD1. The CDR3 runs to 15 residues. Germline trimming cut 7 bases from V and 6 bases from J; bases unmatched to any gene: 10. CDR1 is SNHLY, CDR2 FYNNEI, per germline. The CDR3 spells CASTRSTDRGQPQHF. The CDR3 DNA reads TGTGCCAGCACGCGGAGCACGGACAGGGGTCAGCCCCAGCATTTT.

V usage is TRBV5-1 and J usage is TRBJ1-1; 9 nucleotides agree with TRBD1. This CDR3 is built from 15 residues. V shed 3 bases and J 2 bases; nucleotides not matched to a gene: 5. Germline values: CDR1 SGHRS, CDR2 YFSETQ. In DNA, the CDR3 is TGCGCCAGCAGCTCCCTCACAGGGGGCAACACTGAAGCTTTCTTT. Amino acid sequence: CASSSLTGGNTEAFF.

This sequence joins TRBV5-1 and TRBJ2-5; D unclear. V lost 4 bases to trimming and J lost 5 bases, with 15 bases between them. Germline V gene data show CDR1 as SGHRS and CDR2 as YFSETQ. This CDR3 is 14 amino acids long. In DNA, the CDR3 is TGCGCCAGCAGCCTGGAAAGCGTCCGGGAGACCCAGTACTTC. This sequence encodes CASSLESVRETQYF. The full variable domain, with the rest looked up from reference TRBV5-1 and TRBJ2-5, is KAGVTQTPRYLIKTRGQQVTLSCSPISGHRSVSWYQQTPGQGLQFLFEYFSETQRNKGNFPGRFSGRQFSNSRSEMNVSTLELGDSALYLCASSLESVRETQYFGPGTRLLVL.

This chain uses TRBV19 with TRBJ1-5; 7 nucleotides line up with TRBD1. J gave up 3 bases and V 5 bases, and 10 bases lay outside the gene matches. CDR1 is LNHDA, CDR2 SQIVND, per germline (reference sequence). This CDR3 contains 16 residues. The CDR3 nucleotides read TGTGCCAGTAGTTTCCCCCGGGACAGCAACAATCAGCCCCAGCATTTT. It codes for CASSFPRDSNNQPQHF.

The chain has TRBV2 and TRBJ2-5, with 15 nucleotides matching TRBD2. V dropped 7 bases and J dropped 5; count of bases not matched to a gene: 5. In germline, CDR1 is SNHLY, CDR2 FYNNEI. This CDR3 comprises 15 residues. In nucleotides, the CDR3 is TGTGCCAGCACGAGGGGGACTAGCGGGAGGGAGACCCAGTACTTC. Protein: CASTRGTSGRETQYF.

The V gene is TRBV19, the J gene TRBJ1-2; a weak D match, TRBD1 (6 bases). CDR3 size: 13 residues. The V end lost 11 bases, the J end lost 6 bases, and 19 bases lay between the germline ends. The germline gives CDR1 LNHDA, CDR2 SQIVND (reference sequence). CDR3: CAGQFSGEHGYTF. The CDR3 coding sequence is TGTGCCGGTCAATTTTCAGGGGAGCATGGCTACACCTTC.

The V call is TRBV7-9, the J call TRBJ2-2; D not certain. The V end lost 1 base, the J end lost 2 bases, and 5 bases lay between the germline ends. Germline V CDR1 and CDR2: SEHNR, FQNEAQ (reference sequence). CDR3 length equals 14 residues. The DNA for the CDR3 is TGTGCCAGCAGCTTAGTAGTAAACACCGGGGAGCTGTTTTTT. Its translation: CASSLVVNTGELFF.

J is TRBJ1-4 and V is TRBV7-9; TRBD1 agrees at 12 bases. The CDR3 contains 16 residues. V lost 5 bases and J lost 14; bases outside the gene matches: 15. From germline, CDR1 is SEHNR and CDR2 FQNEAQ (reference sequence). The CDR3 coding sequence is TGTGCCAGCAGCGTCTACGGGACAGGGGGCCCCCGGTGGCTGTTTTTT. It codes for CASSVYGTGGPRWLFF. The complete variable domain, with remaining parts taken from reference TRBV7-9 and TRBJ1-4, reads DTGVSQNPRHKITKRGQNVTFRCDPISEHNRLYWYRQTLGQGPEFLTYFQNEAQLEKSRLLSDRFSAERPKGSFSTLEIQRTEQGDSAMYLCASSVYGTGGPRWLFFGSGTQLSVL.

V gene TRBV6-5 combines with J gene TRBJ2-3; D unresolved. V lost 0 bases and J lost 4, with 11 bases in between. Germline V gene data show CDR1 as MNHEY and CDR2 as SVGAGI. The CDR3 spans 15 residues. The CDR3 loop reads CASSYSLVGSDTQYF. CDR3 bases: TGTGCCAGCAGTTACTCTCTAGTAGGCTCAGATACGCAGTATTTT.

The count of this clone is one. The rearrangement links TRBV5-1 to TRBJ2-7, with TRBD1 identical over 7 bases. Per germline, CDR1 SGHRS and CDR2 YFSETQ. The CDR3 has 17 residues. The V and J ends lost 2 bases and 2 bases, in that order; junction bases with no gene match: 13. The DNA of the CDR3 is TGCGCCAGCAGCTTAGGGGTCCGATCCGGGACAGCCTACGAGCAGTACTTC. This translates into CASSLGVRSGTAYEQYF.

The CDR3 loop is CASSRSLGADEQYF. In DNA, the CDR3 is TGCGCCAGCAGCCGATCCCTGGGGGCGGACGAGCAGTACTTC. The V gene is TRBV5-1, the J gene TRBJ2-7, with D perhaps matching TRBD1 (6 bases). Looked up from germline, CDR1 is SGHRS and CDR2 is YFSETQ. With 4 bases removed from V and 5 bases from J, the gap between germline ends came to 16 bases. The CDR3 is 14 residues long. The full variable domain, rest sourced from reference TRBV5-1 and TRBJ2-7, is KAGVTQTPRYLIKTRGQQVTLSCSPISGHRSVSWYQQTPGQGLQFLFEYFSETQRNKGNFPGRFSGRQFSNSRSEMNVSTLELGDSALYLCASSRSLGADEQYFGPGTRLTVT.

The J gene is TRBJ1-2, the V gene TRBV28, with D unresolved. The CDR3 runs to 14 residues. Trimming took 9 bases from V and 0 from J, leaving 14 bases between them. Looked up from germline, CDR1 is MDHEN and CDR2 is SYDVKM. DNA for the CDR3: TGTGCCAGTGGACGCGGGGTTTCTAACTATGGCTACACCTTC. It specifies CASGRGVSNYGYTF.

This clone was observed a handful of times. This CDR3 reads CASSLFAGSLNTEAFF. CDR3 sequence (DNA): TGTGCCAGCAGCTTATTCGCAGGTTCCTTGAACACTGAAGCTTTCTTT. This sequence joins TRBV7-3 and TRBJ1-1, with D unresolved. Germline CDR1 reads SGHTA; CDR2 reads FQGTGA. This CDR3 region has 16 residues. V was trimmed by 2 bases and J by 0 bases, leaving 13 bases between them.

This rearrangement joins TRBV18 to TRBJ2-1; 14 positions agree with TRBD2. This CDR3 has 15 residues. CDR1 and CDR2 (germline): KGHSH, LQKENI. The V segment lost 3 bases and the J segment 8 bases; nucleotides outside the gene matches: 3. In DNA form, the CDR3 reads TGTGCCAGCTCACCCCTGGGACTAGCGGGAGATGAGCAGTTCTTC. It translates to CASSPLGLAGDEQFF.

The chain joins TRBV7-2 to TRBJ1-1, with TRBD1 matching over 8 bases. The germline CDR1 and CDR2 sequences are SGHTA and FQGNSA. V shed 1 base, J shed 5 bases, and the junction held 3 bases outside the gene matches. This CDR3 contains 14 residues. CDR3 residues: CASSLGQGATEAFF. CDR3 sequence (DNA): TGTGCCAGCAGCTTAGGCCAGGGGGCAACTGAAGCTTTCTTT.

The chain links TRBV21-1 to TRBJ2-1; TRBD1, the table's D call, was not compared with the DNA. TRBV21-1 is a documented pseudogene. This CDR3 contains 18 residues. The CDR3 protein is CASSDRHTPVCGHNEQFF. The CDR3 DNA reads as TGTGCCAGCAGCGATCGACATACACCGGTGTGTGGGCACAATGAGCAGTTCTTC.

The gene calls are TRBV29-1 and TRBJ2-3; D not certain. Germline values: CDR1 SQVTM, CDR2 ANQGSEA. Trimming removed 7 bases from V and 0 bases from J, with 14 bases in between. This CDR3 is built from 14 residues. The CDR3 reads CSAHIRASTDTQYF. CDR3 nucleotide sequence: TGCAGCGCCCATATCCGAGCAAGCACAGATACGCAGTATTTT.

The chain links TRBV5-4 to TRBJ2-3; D is unclear. CDR3 size: 16 residues. V lost 0 bases and J lost 0, with 11 bases in between. Germline values: CDR1 SGHNT, CDR2 YYREEE (reference sequence). The CDR3, as DNA: TGTGCCAGCAGCTTGGACTACATATCTAGCACAGATACGCAGTATTTT. It specifies CASSLDYISSTDTQYF.

The J gene is TRBJ2-1, the V gene TRBV27, with 10 nucleotides matching TRBD2. V dropped 7 bases and J dropped 1; count of bases not matched to a gene: 7. The germline gives CDR1 MNHEY, CDR2 SMNVEV (reference sequence). This CDR3 has 16 amino acids. This CDR3 reads CASTDGAGGSYNEQFF. The CDR3 bases are TGTGCCAGCACCGACGGAGCGGGAGGGTCCTACAATGAGCAGTTCTTC.

This chain uses TRBV6-1 with TRBJ2-1, with D tentatively TRBD1 (8 bases). Trimming stripped 2 bases from V and 9 bases from J, with 14 bases between. The CDR3 extends over 14 amino acids. The germline V gene encodes CDR1 MNHNS and CDR2 SASEGT. The CDR3 DNA reads as TGTGCCAGCAGTGAACGACAGGGGAGGGGTGAGCAGTTCTTC. This codes for CASSERQGRGEQFF.

V gene TRBV11-2 combines with J gene TRBJ2-3; the D gene is possibly TRBD1 (6 bases). The germline V gene has CDR1 SGHAT and CDR2 FQNNGV. CDR3 length: 16 residues. Trimming removed 4 bases from V and 0 bases from J, with 14 bases in between. CDR3 region: CASSSQGWGSTDTQYF. CDR3 sequence (DNA): TGTGCCAGCAGCTCACAGGGATGGGGCAGCACAGATACGCAGTATTTT.

A word on this clone: The junction differs from germline at one of its ends, possibly a read error. The rearrangement joins TRBV5-6 to TRBJ2-7; TRBD2 might be the D (6 bases). The germline V gene encodes CDR1 SGHDT and CDR2 YYEEEE. The CDR3 contains 14 residues. DNA of the CDR3: TGTGCCAGCAGCATGGGGGACTCCTCCCACGAGCAGTACTTC. This gives the protein CASSMGDSSHEQYF.

This chain joins TRBV7-3 and TRBJ1-1, with D possibly matching TRBD1 (6 bases). CDR3 length equals 13 residues. From germline, CDR1 is SGHTA and CDR2 FQGTGA. Trimming cost V 5 bases and J 4 bases, with 11 bases left between them. For the CDR3, the DNA is TGTGCCAGCAGCATCACAGGGACCACTGAAGCTTTCTTT. Its protein is CASSITGTTEAFF.

The genes are TRBV6-6 and TRBJ1-1; no reliable D call. V gave up 0 bases and J gave up 5 bases, with 7 bases separating them. This CDR3 spans 13 amino acids. The germline V gene has CDR1 MNHNY and CDR2 SVGAGI (reference sequence). DNA of the CDR3: TGTGCCAGCAGTTACTCGAGGAGGACTGAAGCTTTCTTT. Residues: CASSYSRRTEAFF.

This sequence joins TRBV27 and TRBJ2-7, with 11 nucleotides matching TRBD1. Germline V lookup: CDR1 MNHEY, CDR2 SMNVEV (reference sequence). Trimming took 4 bases from V and 3 from J; bases not matched to a gene: 2. CDR3 size: 14 residues. CDR3 DNA sequence: TGTGCCAGCAGTTCTGGGACAGGGGGCTACGAGCAGTACTTC. Protein product: CASSSGTGGYEQYF.

This clone was recorded once. V gene TRBV2 combines with J gene TRBJ2-1; 8 nucleotides line up with TRBD2. Germline loops: CDR1 SNHLY, CDR2 FYNNEI. There are 14 residues in the CDR3. V trimming: 6 bases; J trimming: 5 bases; junction bases outside the gene matches: 6. CDR3 residues: CASSRTSSNNEQFF. The CDR3 DNA reads as TGTGCCAGCAGCAGGACTAGCAGTAACAATGAGCAGTTCTTC.

The V gene is TRBV11-2, the J gene TRBJ2-3; 7 bases align to TRBD1. From germline, CDR1 is SGHAT and CDR2 FQNNGV. After removal of 6 bases from V and 1 base from J, the junction contained 4 bases not matched to a gene. CDR3 size: 14 residues. Here the CDR3 reads CASRATGGTDTQYF. In DNA, the CDR3 is TGTGCCAGCAGAGCCACAGGGGGCACAGATACGCAGTATTTT.

V and J are TRBV19 and TRBJ2-7; TRBD2 is a possible D gene (6 bases). The germline V gene has CDR1 LNHDA and CDR2 SQIVND (reference sequence). The CDR3 totals 16 residues. With 6 bases removed from V and 0 bases from J, the gap between germline ends came to 18 bases. In nucleotides, the CDR3 is TGTGCCAGTAGCCGTATTCTGGGAGGAAGCTCCTACGAGCAGTACTTC. It yields the protein CASSRILGGSSYEQYF.

The chain is built from TRBV6-1 and TRBJ2-5; no firm D call. Germline CDR1 and CDR2: MNHNS and SASEGT. The V end was cut by 5 bases, the J end by 7 bases, with 14 bases between. The CDR3 sequence is 13 residues long. CDR3 bases: TGTGCCAGCAGTCAAAACATCCCGGGGACCCAGTACTTC. This gives the protein CASSQNIPGTQYF.

The chain is built from TRBV4-2 and TRBJ1-1; possible D gene TRBD1, 6 bases. CDR1 is LGHNA and CDR2 is YNFKEQ in the germline V gene. The V gene lost 2 bases and the J gene lost 7 bases, with 14 bases spanning the gap. The length of the CDR3 is 14 residues. The CDR3 region has the DNA TGTGCCAGCAGCCAACCCAGCTCGGACAGTGAAGCTTTCTTT. It translates to CASSQPSSDSEAFF.

This clone was seen a few times. The V and J genes are TRBV28 and TRBJ2-7, with TRBD1 matching over 8 bases. The trim removed 6 bases at V and 2 bases at J, leaving 6 bases unmatched. CDR1 is MDHEN, CDR2 SYDVKM, per germline. This CDR3 is 14 amino acids long. Here the CDR3 DNA reads TGTGCCAGCAGGTCCGGGACAGGTCCCTACGAGCAGTACTTC. Amino acids: CASRSGTGPYEQYF. The variable domain in full, completed from reference TRBV28 and TRBJ2-7, reads DVKVTQSSRYLVKRTGEKVFLECVQDMDHENMFWYRQDPGLGLRLIYFSYDVKMKEKGDIPEGYSVSREKKERFSLILESASTNQTSMYLCASRSGTGPYEQYFGPGTRLTVT.